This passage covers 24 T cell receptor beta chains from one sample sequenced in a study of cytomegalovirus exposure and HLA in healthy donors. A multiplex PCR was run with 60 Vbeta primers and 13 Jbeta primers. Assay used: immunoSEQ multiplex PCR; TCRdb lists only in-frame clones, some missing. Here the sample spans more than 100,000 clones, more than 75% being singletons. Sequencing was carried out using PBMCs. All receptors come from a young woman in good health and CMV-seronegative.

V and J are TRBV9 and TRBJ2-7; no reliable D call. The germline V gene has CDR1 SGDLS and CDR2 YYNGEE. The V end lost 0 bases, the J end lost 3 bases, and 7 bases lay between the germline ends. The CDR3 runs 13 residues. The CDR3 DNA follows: TGTGCCAGCAGCGTAGCTACAGACTACGAGCAGTACTTC. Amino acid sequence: CASSVATDYEQYF.

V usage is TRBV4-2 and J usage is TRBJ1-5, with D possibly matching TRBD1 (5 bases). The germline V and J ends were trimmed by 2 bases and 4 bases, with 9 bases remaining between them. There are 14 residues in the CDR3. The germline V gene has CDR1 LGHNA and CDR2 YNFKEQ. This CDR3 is CASSQQGQNQPQHF. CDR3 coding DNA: TGTGCCAGCAGCCAACAGGGTCAAAATCAGCCCCAGCATTTT.

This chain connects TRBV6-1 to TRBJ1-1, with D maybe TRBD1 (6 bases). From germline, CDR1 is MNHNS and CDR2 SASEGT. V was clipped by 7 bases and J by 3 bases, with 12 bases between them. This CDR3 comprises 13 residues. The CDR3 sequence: CASTGTSDTEAFF. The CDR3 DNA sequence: TGTGCCAGCACCGGGACATCGGACACTGAAGCTTTCTTT.

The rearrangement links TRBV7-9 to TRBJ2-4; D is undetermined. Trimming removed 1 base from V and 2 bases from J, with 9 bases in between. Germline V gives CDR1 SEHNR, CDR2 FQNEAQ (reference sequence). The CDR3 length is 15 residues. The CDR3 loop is CASSLVLGSKNIQYF. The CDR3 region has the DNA TGTGCCAGCAGCTTAGTGCTCGGGTCCAAAAACATTCAGTACTTC.

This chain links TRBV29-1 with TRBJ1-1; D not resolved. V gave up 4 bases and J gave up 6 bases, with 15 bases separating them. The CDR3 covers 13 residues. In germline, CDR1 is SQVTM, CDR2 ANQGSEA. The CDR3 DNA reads TGCAGCGTTGTCCAAAAATTAGTCGCTGAAGCTTTCTTT. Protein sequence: CSVVQKLVAEAFF.

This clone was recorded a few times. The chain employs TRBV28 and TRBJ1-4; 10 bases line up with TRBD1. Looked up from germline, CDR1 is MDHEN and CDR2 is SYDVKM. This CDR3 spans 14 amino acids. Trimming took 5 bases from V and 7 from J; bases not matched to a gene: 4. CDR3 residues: CASSPGTGAEKLFF. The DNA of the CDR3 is TGTGCCAGCAGTCCCGGGACAGGGGCTGAAAAACTGTTTTTT. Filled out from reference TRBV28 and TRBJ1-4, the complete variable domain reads DVKVTQSSRYLVKRTGEKVFLECVQDMDHENMFWYRQDPGLGLRLIYFSYDVKMKEKGDIPEGYSVSREKKERFSLILESASTNQTSMYLCASSPGTGAEKLFFGSGTQLSVL.

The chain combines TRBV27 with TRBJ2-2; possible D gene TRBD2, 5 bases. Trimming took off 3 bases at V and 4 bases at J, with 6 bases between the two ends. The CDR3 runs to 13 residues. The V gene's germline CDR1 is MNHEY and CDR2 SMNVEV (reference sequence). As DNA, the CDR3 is TGTGCCAGCAGTTTTGAGGGCACCGGGGAGCTGTTTTTT. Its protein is CASSFEGTGELFF.

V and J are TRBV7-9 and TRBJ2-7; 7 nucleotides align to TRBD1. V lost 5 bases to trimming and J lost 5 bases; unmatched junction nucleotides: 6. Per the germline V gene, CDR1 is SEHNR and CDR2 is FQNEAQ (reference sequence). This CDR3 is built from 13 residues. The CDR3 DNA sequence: TGTGCCAGCAGCCCGGGACAGACCCACGAGCAGTACTTC. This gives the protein CASSPGQTHEQYF.

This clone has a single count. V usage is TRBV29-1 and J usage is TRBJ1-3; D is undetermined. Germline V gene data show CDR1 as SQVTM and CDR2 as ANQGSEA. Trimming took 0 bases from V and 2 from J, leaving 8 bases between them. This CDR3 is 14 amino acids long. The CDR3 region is CSVEEVGTGNTIYF. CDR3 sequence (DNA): TGCAGCGTTGAAGAGGTCGGGACTGGAAACACCATATATTTT.

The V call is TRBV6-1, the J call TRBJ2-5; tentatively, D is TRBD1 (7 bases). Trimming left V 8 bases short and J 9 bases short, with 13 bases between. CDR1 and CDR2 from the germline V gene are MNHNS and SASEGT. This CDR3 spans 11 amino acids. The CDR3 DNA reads TGTGCCAGCGGGGGGACAGTAGCCCAGTACTTC. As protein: CASGGTVAQYF.

CDR3 nucleotide sequence: TGTGCCTGGAGTGATGACAGCAGCACAGATACGCAGTATTTT. Translation: CAWSDDSSTDTQYF. This chain joins TRBV30 and TRBJ2-3; maybe TRBD1 (5 bases). The CDR3 loop spans 14 amino acids. Trimming removed 1 base from V and 0 bases from J, with 8 bases in between. Germline loops: CDR1 GTSNPN, CDR2 SVGIG (reference sequence).

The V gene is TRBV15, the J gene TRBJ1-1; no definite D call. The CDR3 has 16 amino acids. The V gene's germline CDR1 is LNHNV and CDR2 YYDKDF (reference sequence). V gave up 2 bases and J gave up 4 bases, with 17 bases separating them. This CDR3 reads CATSRPRFRGLTEAFF. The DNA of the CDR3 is TGTGCCACCAGCAGACCCCGTTTCAGAGGACTCACTGAAGCTTTCTTT.

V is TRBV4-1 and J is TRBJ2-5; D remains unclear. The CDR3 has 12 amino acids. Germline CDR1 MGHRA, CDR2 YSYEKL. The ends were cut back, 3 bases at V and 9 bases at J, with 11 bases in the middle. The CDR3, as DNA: TGCGCCAGCAGCCATCTAGGCGTGGCCCAGTACTTC. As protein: CASSHLGVAQYF.

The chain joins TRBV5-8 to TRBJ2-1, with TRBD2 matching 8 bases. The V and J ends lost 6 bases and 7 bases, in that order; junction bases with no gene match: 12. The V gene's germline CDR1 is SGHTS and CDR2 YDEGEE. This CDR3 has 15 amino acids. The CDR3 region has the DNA TGTGCCAGCAACGGGAGGGCCGGGTTTAGTAATGAGCAGTTCTTC. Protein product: CASNGRAGFSNEQFF.

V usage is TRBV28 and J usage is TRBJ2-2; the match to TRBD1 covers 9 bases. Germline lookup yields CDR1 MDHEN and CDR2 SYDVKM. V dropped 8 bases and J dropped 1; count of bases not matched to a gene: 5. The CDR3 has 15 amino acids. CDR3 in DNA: TGTGCCAGCTTCCGGACAGGGGTGAACACCGGGGAGCTGTTTTTT. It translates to CASFRTGVNTGELFF.

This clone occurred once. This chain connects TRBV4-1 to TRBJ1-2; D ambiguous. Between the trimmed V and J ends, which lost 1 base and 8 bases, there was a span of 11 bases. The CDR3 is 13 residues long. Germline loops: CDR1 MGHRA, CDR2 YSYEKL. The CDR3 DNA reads TGCGCCAGCAGCCAAGGTGGTCCGGTGGGCTACACCTTC. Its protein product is CASSQGGPVGYTF.

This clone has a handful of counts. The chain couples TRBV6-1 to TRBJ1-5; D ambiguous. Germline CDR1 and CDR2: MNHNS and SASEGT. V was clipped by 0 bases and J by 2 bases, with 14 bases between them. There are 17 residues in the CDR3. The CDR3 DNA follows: TGTGCCAGCAGTGAAGCGCTATTCCGGAGGGGCAATCAGCCCCAGCATTTT. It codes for CASSEALFRRGNQPQHF.

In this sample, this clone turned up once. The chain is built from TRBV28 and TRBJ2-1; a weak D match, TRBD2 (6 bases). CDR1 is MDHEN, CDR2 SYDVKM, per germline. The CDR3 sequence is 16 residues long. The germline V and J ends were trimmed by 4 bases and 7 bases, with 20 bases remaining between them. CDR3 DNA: TGTGCCAGCAGTTCGCTTCTAGCGTCAGAGAGGAATGAGCAGTTCTTC. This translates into CASSSLLASERNEQFF.

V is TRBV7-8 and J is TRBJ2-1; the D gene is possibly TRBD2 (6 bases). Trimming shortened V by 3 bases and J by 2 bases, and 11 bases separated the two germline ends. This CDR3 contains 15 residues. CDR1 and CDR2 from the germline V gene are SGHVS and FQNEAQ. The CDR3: CASSFLGLPYNEQFF. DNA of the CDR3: TGTGCCAGCAGCTTTTTGGGACTGCCCTACAATGAGCAGTTCTTC.

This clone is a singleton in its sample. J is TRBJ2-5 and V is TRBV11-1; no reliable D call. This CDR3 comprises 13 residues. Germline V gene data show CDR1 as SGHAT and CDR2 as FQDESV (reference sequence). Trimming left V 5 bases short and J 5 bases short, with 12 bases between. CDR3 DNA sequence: TGTGCCAGCAGCCCCTCGAGGTGGGAGACCCAGTACTTC. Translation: CASSPSRWETQYF.

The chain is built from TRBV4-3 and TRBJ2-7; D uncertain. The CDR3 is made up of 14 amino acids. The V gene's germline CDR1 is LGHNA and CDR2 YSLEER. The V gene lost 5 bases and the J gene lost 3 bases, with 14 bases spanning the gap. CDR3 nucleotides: TGCGCCAGCAGCTTTCGGGTGTCTGACTACGAGCAGTACTTC. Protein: CASSFRVSDYEQYF.

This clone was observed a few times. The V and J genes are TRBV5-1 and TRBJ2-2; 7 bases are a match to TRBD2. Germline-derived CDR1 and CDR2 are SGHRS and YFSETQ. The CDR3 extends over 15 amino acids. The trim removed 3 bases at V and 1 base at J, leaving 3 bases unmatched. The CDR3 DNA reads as TGCGCCAGCAGCTGGGGAGGGCGGAACACCGGGGAGCTGTTTTTT. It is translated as CASSWGGRNTGELFF.

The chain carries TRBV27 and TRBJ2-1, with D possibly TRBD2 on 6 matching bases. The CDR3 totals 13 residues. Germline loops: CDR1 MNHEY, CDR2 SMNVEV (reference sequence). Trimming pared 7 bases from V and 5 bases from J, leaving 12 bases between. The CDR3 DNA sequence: TGTGCCAGCATGTCGGGAGTGCACAATGAGCAGTTCTTC. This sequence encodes CASMSGVHNEQFF.

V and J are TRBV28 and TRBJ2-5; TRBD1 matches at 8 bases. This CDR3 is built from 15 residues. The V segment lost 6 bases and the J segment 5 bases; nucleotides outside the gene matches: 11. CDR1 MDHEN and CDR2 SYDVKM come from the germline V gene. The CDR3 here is CASRGADRARETQYF. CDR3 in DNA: TGTGCCAGCAGAGGGGCGGACAGGGCCAGGGAGACCCAGTACTTC.